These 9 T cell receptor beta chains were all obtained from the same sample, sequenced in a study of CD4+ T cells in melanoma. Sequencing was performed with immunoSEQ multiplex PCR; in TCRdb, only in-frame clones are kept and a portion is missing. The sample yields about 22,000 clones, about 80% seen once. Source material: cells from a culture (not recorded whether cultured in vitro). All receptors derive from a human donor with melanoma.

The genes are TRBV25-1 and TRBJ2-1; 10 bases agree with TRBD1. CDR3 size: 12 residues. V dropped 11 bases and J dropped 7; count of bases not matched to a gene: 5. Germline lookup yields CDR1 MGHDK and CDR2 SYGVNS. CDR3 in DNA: TGTGCCGTTCGGACAGGGGGTAATGAGCAGTTCTTC. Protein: CAVRTGGNEQFF. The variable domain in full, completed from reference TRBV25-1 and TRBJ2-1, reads EADIYQTPRYLVIGTGKKITLECSQTMGHDKMYWYQQDPGMELHLIHYSYGVNSTEKGDLSSESTVSRIRTEHFPLTLESARPSHTSQYLCAVRTGGNEQFFGPGTRLTVL.

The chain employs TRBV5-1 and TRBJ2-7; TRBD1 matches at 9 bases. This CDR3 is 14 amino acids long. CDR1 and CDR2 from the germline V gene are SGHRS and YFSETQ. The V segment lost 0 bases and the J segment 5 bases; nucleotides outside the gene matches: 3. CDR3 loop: CASSLGTGGDEQYF. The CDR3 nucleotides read TGCGCCAGCAGCTTGGGTACAGGGGGCGACGAGCAGTACTTC.

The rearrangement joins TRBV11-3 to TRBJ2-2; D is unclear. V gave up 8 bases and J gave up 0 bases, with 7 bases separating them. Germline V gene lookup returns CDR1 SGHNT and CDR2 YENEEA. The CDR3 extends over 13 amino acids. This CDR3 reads CASSNPNTGELFF. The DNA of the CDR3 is TGTGCCAGCTCCAACCCGAACACCGGGGAGCTGTTTTTT.

CDR3 region: CAWSAWPGDYGYTF. Written as DNA, the CDR3 is TGTGCCTGGAGCGCTTGGCCAGGGGATTATGGCTACACCTTC. The V call is TRBV30, the J call TRBJ1-2; a possible D gene is TRBD1 (6 bases). Trimming removed 3 bases from V and 5 bases from J, with 16 bases in between. The CDR3 loop spans 14 amino acids. Germline CDR1 and CDR2: GTSNPN and SVGIG (reference sequence).

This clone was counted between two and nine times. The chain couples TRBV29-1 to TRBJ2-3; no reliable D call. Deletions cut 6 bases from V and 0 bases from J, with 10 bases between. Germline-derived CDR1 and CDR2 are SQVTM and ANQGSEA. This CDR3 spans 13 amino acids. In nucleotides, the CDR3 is TGCAGCGTCGAACCTCCCAGCACAGATACGCAGTATTTT. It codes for CSVEPPSTDTQYF.

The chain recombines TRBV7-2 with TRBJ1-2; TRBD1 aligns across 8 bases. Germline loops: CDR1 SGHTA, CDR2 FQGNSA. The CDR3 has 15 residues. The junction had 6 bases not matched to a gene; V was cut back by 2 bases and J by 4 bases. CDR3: CASSLRAGGIYGYTF. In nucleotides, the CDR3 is TGTGCCAGCAGCTTACGAGCAGGGGGCATCTATGGCTACACCTTC.

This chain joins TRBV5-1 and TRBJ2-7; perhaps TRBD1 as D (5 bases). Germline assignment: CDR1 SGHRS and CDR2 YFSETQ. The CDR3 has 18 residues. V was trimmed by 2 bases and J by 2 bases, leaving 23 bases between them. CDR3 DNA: TGCGCCAGCAGCTTTATCGTTGGCGGACAAGGAAGGACCTACGAGCAGTACTTC. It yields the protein CASSFIVGGQGRTYEQYF.

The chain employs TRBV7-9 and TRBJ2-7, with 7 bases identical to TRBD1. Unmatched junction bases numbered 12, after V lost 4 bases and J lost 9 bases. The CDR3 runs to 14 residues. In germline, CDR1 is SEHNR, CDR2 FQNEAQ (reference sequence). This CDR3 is CASSSSQGVYGQYF. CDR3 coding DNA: TGTGCCAGCAGCTCGTCGCAGGGGGTGTATGGGCAGTACTTC. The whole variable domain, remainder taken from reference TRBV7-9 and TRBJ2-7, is DTGVSQNPRHKITKRGQNVTFRCDPISEHNRLYWYRQTLGQGPEFLTYFQNEAQLEKSRLLSDRFSAERPKGSFSTLEIQRTEQGDSAMYLCASSSSQGVYGQYFGPGTRLTVT.

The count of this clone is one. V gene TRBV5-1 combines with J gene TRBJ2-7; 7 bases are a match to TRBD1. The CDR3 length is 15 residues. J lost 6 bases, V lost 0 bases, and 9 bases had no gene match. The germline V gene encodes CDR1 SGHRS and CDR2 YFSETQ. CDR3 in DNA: TGCGCCAGCAGCTTGGATCGACAGGGCGGAGGCGAGCAGTACTTC. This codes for CASSLDRQGGGEQYF.